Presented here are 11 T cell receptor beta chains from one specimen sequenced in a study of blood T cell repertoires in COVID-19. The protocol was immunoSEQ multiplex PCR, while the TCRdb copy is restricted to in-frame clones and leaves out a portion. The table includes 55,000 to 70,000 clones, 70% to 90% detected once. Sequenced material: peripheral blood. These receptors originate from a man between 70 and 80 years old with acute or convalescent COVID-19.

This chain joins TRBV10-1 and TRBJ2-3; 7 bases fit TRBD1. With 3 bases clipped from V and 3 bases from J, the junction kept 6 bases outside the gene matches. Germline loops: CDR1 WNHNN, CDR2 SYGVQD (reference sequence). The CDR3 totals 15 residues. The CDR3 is CASSETGARTDTQYF. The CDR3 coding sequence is TGCGCCAGCAGTGAAACAGGGGCTCGAACAGATACGCAGTATTTT.

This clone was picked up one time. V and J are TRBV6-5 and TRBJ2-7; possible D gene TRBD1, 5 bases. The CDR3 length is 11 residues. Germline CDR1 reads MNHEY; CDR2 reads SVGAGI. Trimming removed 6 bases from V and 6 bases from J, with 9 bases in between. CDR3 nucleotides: TGTGCCAGCAGGCAGGGAACCGAGCAGTACTTC. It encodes CASRQGTEQYF.

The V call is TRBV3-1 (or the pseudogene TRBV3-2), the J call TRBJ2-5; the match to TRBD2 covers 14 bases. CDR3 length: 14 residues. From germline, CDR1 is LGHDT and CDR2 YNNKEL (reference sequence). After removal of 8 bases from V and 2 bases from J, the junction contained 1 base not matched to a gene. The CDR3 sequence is CASGTSGGQETQYF. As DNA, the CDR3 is TGTGCCAGCGGGACTAGCGGGGGACAAGAGACCCAGTACTTC.

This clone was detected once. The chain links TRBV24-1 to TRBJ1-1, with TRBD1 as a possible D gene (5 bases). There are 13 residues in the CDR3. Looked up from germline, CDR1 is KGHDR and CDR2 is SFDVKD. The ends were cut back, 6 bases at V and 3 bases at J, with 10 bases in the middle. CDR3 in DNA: TGTGCCACCAGTAGCAGGGATTACACTGAAGCTTTCTTT. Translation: CATSSRDYTEAFF.

CDR3 DNA sequence: TGTGCCAGCAGTCGACAGGGACGGAACACTGAAGCTTTCTTT. It specifies CASSRQGRNTEAFF. The J gene is TRBJ1-1, the V gene TRBV6-5; 7 bases map to TRBD1. The CDR3 runs 14 residues. V lost 5 bases to trimming and J lost 1 base; unmatched junction nucleotides: 4. Germline V lookup: CDR1 MNHEY, CDR2 SVGAGI.

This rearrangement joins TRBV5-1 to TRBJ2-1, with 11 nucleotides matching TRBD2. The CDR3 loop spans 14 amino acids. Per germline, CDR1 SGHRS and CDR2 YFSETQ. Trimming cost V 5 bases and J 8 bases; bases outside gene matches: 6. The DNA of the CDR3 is TGCGCCAGCAGGGTAGCGGGAGGGGTGGATGAGCAGTTCTTC. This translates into CASRVAGGVDEQFF.

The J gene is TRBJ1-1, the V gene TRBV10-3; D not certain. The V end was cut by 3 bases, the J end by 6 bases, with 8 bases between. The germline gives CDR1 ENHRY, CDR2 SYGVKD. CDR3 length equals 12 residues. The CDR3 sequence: CAISDMGPEAFF. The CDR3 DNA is TGTGCCATCAGTGATATGGGCCCTGAAGCTTTCTTT.

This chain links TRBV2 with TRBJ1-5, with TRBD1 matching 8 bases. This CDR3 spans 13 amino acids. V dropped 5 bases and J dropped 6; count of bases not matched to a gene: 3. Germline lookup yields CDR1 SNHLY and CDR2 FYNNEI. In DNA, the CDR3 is TGTGCCAGCAGTCAACAGGGGGGTCAGCCCCAGCATTTT. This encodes CASSQQGGQPQHF.

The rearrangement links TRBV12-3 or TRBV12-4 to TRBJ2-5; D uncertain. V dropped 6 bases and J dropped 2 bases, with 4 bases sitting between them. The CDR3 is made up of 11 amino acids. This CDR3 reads CASSQQETQYF. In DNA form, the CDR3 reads TGTGCCAGCAGCCAGCAAGAGACCCAGTACTTC.

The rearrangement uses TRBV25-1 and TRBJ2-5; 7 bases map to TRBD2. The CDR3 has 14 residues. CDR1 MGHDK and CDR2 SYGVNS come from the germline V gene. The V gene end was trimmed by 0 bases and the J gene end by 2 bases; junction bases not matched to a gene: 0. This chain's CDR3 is CASSEYGGQETQYF. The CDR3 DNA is TGTGCCAGCAGTGAATACGGGGGGCAAGAGACCCAGTACTTC.

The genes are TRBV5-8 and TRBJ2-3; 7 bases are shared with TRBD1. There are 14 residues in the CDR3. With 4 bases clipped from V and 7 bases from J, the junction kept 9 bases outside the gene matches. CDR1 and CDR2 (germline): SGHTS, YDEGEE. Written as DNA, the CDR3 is TGTGCCAGCAGCGGCTGGACAGGATCATATACGCAGTATTTT. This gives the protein CASSGWTGSYTQYF.